These 27 T cell receptor beta chains originate from one sample sequenced in a study of T cell repertoires in cytomegalovirus infection. TCRdb called the reads again in MiXCR, with one record for every CDR3 protein. Of fewer than 250,000 distinct CDR3 sequences listed, around 12% were seen once; the top ten hold 1.5% to 2%. Material for sequencing was PBMCs. The receptors were gathered from a human donor in good health (CMV status not recorded). Some clones in this sample may be carry-over from other donors' samples.

The chain carries TRBV5-4 and TRBJ2-7, with 7 bases aligning to TRBD2. Germline values: CDR1 SGHNT, CDR2 YYREEE (reference sequence). CDR3 length: 14 residues. J lost 3 bases, V lost 2 bases, and 5 bases had no gene match. DNA for the CDR3: TGTGCCAGCAGCTTCGAATTAGCGGGCTACGAGCAGTACTTC. Its protein product is CASSFELAGYEQYF. The variable domain in full, with the rest retrieved from reference TRBV5-4 and TRBJ2-7, is ETGVTQSPTHLIKTRGQQVTLRCSSQSGHNTVSWYQQALGQGPQFIFQYYREEENGRGNFPPRFSGLQFPNYSSELNVNALELDDSALYLCASSFELAGYEQYFGPGTRLTVT.

The chain employs TRBV4-3 and TRBJ2-5; D is possibly TRBD1 or TRBD2 (6 bases each). Trimming shortened V by 0 bases and J by 1 base, and 18 bases separated the two germline ends. CDR1 is LGHNA and CDR2 is YSLEER in the germline V gene. The CDR3 spans 18 residues. The CDR3, as DNA: TGCGCCAGCAGCCAAGAGAAGGCTAGGGGGGTAGGCCAAGAGACCCAGTACTTC. The encoded protein is CASSQEKARGVGQETQYF.

This clonotype was observed a handful of times. The rearrangement uses TRBV12-5 and TRBJ2-4; the D is unclear. This CDR3 is 10 amino acids long. Germline assignment: CDR1 LGHNT and CDR2 FRNRAP. V lost 7 bases, J lost 7 bases, and 5 bases lay in between. The CDR3 loop reads CASAVNIQYF. CDR3 sequence (DNA): TGTGCTAGTGCCGTGAACATTCAGTACTTC.

A few counts support this clonotype. The J gene is TRBJ1-1, the V gene TRBV19; D is possibly TRBD1 (5 bases). Trimming removed 3 bases from V and 7 bases from J, with 9 bases in between. This CDR3 has 12 amino acids. Germline loops: CDR1 LNHDA, CDR2 SQIVND (reference sequence). In DNA form, the CDR3 reads TGTGCCAGTAGTATCCAGGGCGGTGAAGCTTTCTTT. Its protein is CASSIQGGEAFF.

This chain connects TRBV7-2 to TRBJ2-5; D unclear. The germline gives CDR1 SGHTA, CDR2 FQGNSA. This CDR3 spans 13 amino acids. Trimming shortened V by 2 bases and J by 5 bases, and 9 bases separated the two germline ends. Here the CDR3 DNA reads TGTGCCAGCAGCTTACCCCCAACGGAGACCCAGTACTTC. Residues: CASSLPPTETQYF.

This clonotype was observed at least ten times. The DNA of the CDR3 is TGTGCCATCAGTGAGGCAGAAGCCACAGATACGCAGTATTTT. It codes for CAISEAEATDTQYF. This chain joins TRBV10-3 and TRBJ2-3; D remains unclear. Germline loops: CDR1 ENHRY, CDR2 SYGVKD. The CDR3 extends over 14 amino acids. V was shortened by 2 bases and J by 2 bases, with 8 bases between the two germline ends.

The V and J genes are TRBV5-1 and TRBJ2-5, with D perhaps matching TRBD2 (7 bases). This CDR3 is built from 16 residues. Germline V gene sequence: CDR1 SGHRS, CDR2 YFSETQ. The V end was cut by 0 bases, the J end by 2 bases, with 14 bases between. CDR3 sequence: CASSLVGGAFQETQYF. The CDR3 DNA reads TGCGCCAGCAGCTTGGTAGGGGGGGCCTTTCAAGAGACCCAGTACTTC.

This clonotype was seen many times. This chain uses TRBV7-8 with TRBJ1-1; D is undetermined. V dropped 6 bases and J dropped 3 bases, with 17 bases sitting between them. This CDR3 comprises 15 residues. Germline V gene lookup returns CDR1 SGHVS and CDR2 FQNEAQ. The CDR3 protein is CASRAAAGWDTEAFF. As DNA, the CDR3 is TGTGCCAGCAGGGCCGCCGCCGGCTGGGACACTGAAGCTTTCTTT.

This clonotype was observed many times. CDR3 loop: CSTRGGPFSTDTQYF. Written as DNA, the CDR3 is TGCAGCACACGGGGGGGGCCCTTTAGCACAGATACGCAGTATTTT. The rearrangement uses TRBV20-1 and TRBJ2-3; 8 bases match TRBD2. The CDR3 is 15 amino acids. CDR1 is DFQATT, CDR2 SNEGSKA, per germline (reference sequence).

The sample holds many counts of this clonotype. The CDR3 DNA follows: TGTGCCAGCAGCTCCGGGGTACAGGCGGCTGAAGCTTTCTTT. It encodes CASSSGVQAAEAFF. The V call is TRBV7-9, the J call TRBJ1-1; D might be TRBD1 (5 bases). V lost 4 bases and J 6 bases, leaving 15 bases between the germline ends. The CDR3 has 14 amino acids. Germline V lookup: CDR1 SEHNR, CDR2 FQNEAQ (reference sequence). Based on the CDR3 plus reference TRBV7-9 and TRBJ1-1, the full variable domain is DTGVSQNPRHKITKRGQNVTFRCDPISEHNRLYWYRQTLGQGPEFLTYFQNEAQLEKSRLLSDRFSAERPKGSFSTLEIQRTEQGDSAMYLCASSSGVQAAEAFFGQGTRLTVV.

V usage is TRBV6-2 or TRBV6-3 and J usage is TRBJ2-1; D is unresolved. CDR1 is MNHEY, CDR2 SVGEGT, per germline. The CDR3 extends over 12 amino acids. Between the trimmed V and J ends, which lost 7 bases and 10 bases, there was a span of 14 bases. CDR3 coding DNA: TGTGCCAGCACCCATGGGGTGAGGGAGCAGTTCTTC. It yields the protein CASTHGVREQFF.

This clonotype was detected many times. V and J are TRBV19 and TRBJ1-2; a weak D match, TRBD1 (5 bases). The CDR3 runs 12 residues. With 11 bases removed from V and 4 bases from J, the gap between germline ends came to 14 bases. CDR1 is LNHDA, CDR2 SQIVND, per germline (reference sequence). CDR3 sequence: CAVKTAPYGYTF. CDR3 bases: TGTGCCGTCAAGACAGCCCCCTATGGCTACACCTTC.

This clonotype appeared many times. The genes are TRBV7-2 and TRBJ2-1; 10 bases agree with TRBD2. The CDR3 spans 15 residues. V dropped 5 bases and J dropped 4; count of bases not matched to a gene: 5. From germline, CDR1 is SGHTA and CDR2 FQGNSA. CDR3 nucleotides: TGTGCCAGCAGCACCTCTAGCGGGGGATACAATGAGCAGTTCTTC. It is translated as CASSTSSGGYNEQFF.

This clonotype was counted at least ten times. This chain links TRBV6-2 or TRBV6-3 with TRBJ2-1; 9 bases are a match to TRBD2. With V trimmed by 7 bases and J by 14 bases, 12 bases remained unmatched. Germline CDR1 MNHEY, CDR2 SVGEGT. The CDR3 is 13 residues long. The CDR3 sequence is CASTRAGGGRKFF. The CDR3 coding sequence is TGTGCCAGCACCCGAGCGGGAGGAGGGAGGAAGTTCTTC.

The chain joins TRBV7-9 to TRBJ2-1; 9 nucleotides line up with TRBD1. Losses at the gene ends were 3 bases for V and 4 bases for J; bases not matched to a gene: 4. CDR3 size: 15 residues. Germline-derived CDR1 and CDR2 are SEHNR and FQNEAQ (reference sequence). This chain's CDR3 is CASSLPGQGYNEQFF. CDR3 sequence (DNA): TGTGCCAGCAGCTTGCCGGGACAGGGTTACAATGAGCAGTTCTTC.

This clonotype was counted at least ten times. The rearrangement joins TRBV7-2 to TRBJ2-7; 7 bases match TRBD1. The CDR3 has 15 residues. Germline loops: CDR1 SGHTA, CDR2 FQGNSA. V trimming: 5 bases; J trimming: 1 base; junction bases outside the gene matches: 8. Written as DNA, the CDR3 is TGTGCCAGCAGCCTCGATCCGGGACAGTCCTACGAGCAGTACTTC. The encoded protein is CASSLDPGQSYEQYF. The whole variable domain, filled in from reference TRBV7-2 and TRBJ2-7, reads GAGVSQSPSNKVTEKGKDVELRCDPISGHTALYWYRQSLGQGLEFLIYFQGNSAPDKSGLPSDRFSAERTGGSVSTLTIQRTQQEDSAVYLCASSLDPGQSYEQYFGPGTRLTVT.

This clonotype appeared many times. This sequence joins TRBV7-2 and TRBJ1-3; tentative D call: TRBD1 (5 bases). CDR3 length: 15 amino acids. V lost 5 bases, J lost 0 bases, and 11 bases lay in between. Germline V gives CDR1 SGHTA, CDR2 FQGNSA. CDR3 sequence reads: CASSAGRLSGNTIYF. The CDR3 coding sequence is TGTGCCAGCAGCGCGGGACGGCTCTCTGGAAACACCATATATTTT.

V gene TRBV6-6 combines with J gene TRBJ2-7, with TRBD2 matching over 7 bases. The length of the CDR3 is 14 residues. The trim removed 6 bases at V and 6 bases at J, leaving 11 bases unmatched. CDR1 is MNHNY, CDR2 SVGAGI, per germline (reference sequence). The CDR3 DNA sequence: TGTGCCAGCAGCCTGGGGGAGGGAGAAGGCGAGCAGTACTTC. Residues: CASSLGEGEGEQYF.

This clonotype was detected a few times. The rearrangement joins TRBV7-2 to TRBJ1-3, with 11 positions matching TRBD1. Germline V lookup: CDR1 SGHTA, CDR2 FQGNSA. V lost 1 base to trimming and J lost 8 bases; unmatched junction nucleotides: 7. The CDR3 spans 16 residues. The CDR3 nucleotides read TGTGCCAGCAGCTTAGAAGGGGACAGGGGGTTCGACACCATATATTTT. This gives the protein CASSLEGDRGFDTIYF.

This clonotype has a count of ten or more. This chain joins TRBV7-9 and TRBJ2-1, with D perhaps matching TRBD2 (5 bases). The V end was cut by 5 bases, the J end by 0 bases, with 14 bases between. The length of the CDR3 is 16 residues. The V gene's germline CDR1 is SEHNR and CDR2 FQNEAQ (reference sequence). DNA of the CDR3: TGTGCCAGCAGCCCCTCCCGCGGGTACTCCTACAATGAGCAGTTCTTC. Translation: CASSPSRGYSYNEQFF. Combining the CDR3 with reference TRBV7-9 and TRBJ2-1 gives the whole variable domain DTGVSQNPRHKITKRGQNVTFRCDPISEHNRLYWYRQTLGQGPEFLTYFQNEAQLEKSRLLSDRFSAERPKGSFSTLEIQRTEQGDSAMYLCASSPSRGYSYNEQFFGPGTRLTVL.

The sample holds many counts of this clonotype. This chain connects TRBV7-2 to TRBJ2-7; TRBD2 matches 11 bases. V was pared by 1 base and J by 2 bases, with 4 bases of the junction left unmatched. The V gene's germline CDR1 is SGHTA and CDR2 FQGNSA. There are 16 residues in the CDR3. The CDR3 bases are TGTGCCAGCAGCTTAGAAGGGACTAGCGGTACCTACGAGCAGTACTTC. Translating gives CASSLEGTSGTYEQYF.

This clonotype was seen more than once but under ten times. The chain couples TRBV29-1 to TRBJ2-5; D unresolved. Trimming shortened V by 4 bases and J by 2 bases, and 5 bases separated the two germline ends. Germline V gene lookup returns CDR1 SQVTM and CDR2 ANQGSEA. The CDR3 runs to 11 residues. CDR3 in DNA: TGCAGCGTTGCACGGCAAGAGACCCAGTACTTC. Its protein product is CSVARQETQYF.

At least ten counts were recorded for this clonotype. The chain recombines TRBV7-2 with TRBJ1-1, with D unresolved. The germline CDR1 and CDR2 sequences are SGHTA and FQGNSA. This CDR3 is 13 amino acids long. V was clipped by 4 bases and J by 6 bases, with 12 bases between them. In nucleotides, the CDR3 is TGTGCCAGCAGCTCGTTGGACGTTTCTGAAGCTTTCTTT. Its translation: CASSSLDVSEAFF. The entire variable domain, with the rest obtained from reference TRBV7-2 and TRBJ1-1, is as follows: GAGVSQSPSNKVTEKGKDVELRCDPISGHTALYWYRQSLGQGLEFLIYFQGNSAPDKSGLPSDRFSAERTGGSVSTLTIQRTQQEDSAVYLCASSSLDVSEAFFGQGTRLTVV.

The J gene is TRBJ2-3, the V gene TRBV20-1; no reliable D call. Germline CDR1 reads DFQATT; CDR2 reads SNEGSKA (reference sequence). V shed 3 bases and J shed 3 bases, with 16 bases lying between them. This CDR3 is built from 15 residues. DNA of the CDR3: TGCAGTGCTAGTCCCTACAGCATATCGACAGATACGCAGTATTTT. Amino acids: CSASPYSISTDTQYF.

In this sample, this clonotype turned up many times. The V and J genes are TRBV7-2 and TRBJ1-2; D is possibly TRBD1 (5 bases). V was pared by 0 bases and J by 4 bases, with 12 bases between. Germline V gene lookup returns CDR1 SGHTA and CDR2 FQGNSA. This CDR3 contains 15 residues. The CDR3 region has the DNA TGTGCCAGCAGCTTAGCAGGGGCCATCTCCTATGGCTACACCTTC. This codes for CASSLAGAISYGYTF.

This clonotype was detected many times. Written as DNA, the CDR3 is TGTGCCAGCAGCCAAGCGGGACAGGCCAATGAGCAGTTCTTC. As protein: CASSQAGQANEQFF. V and J are TRBV7-2 and TRBJ2-1; tentative D call: TRBD1 (8 bases). The CDR3 spans 14 residues. Per germline, CDR1 SGHTA and CDR2 FQGNSA. V gave up 5 bases and J gave up 6 bases, with 14 bases separating them.

Many counts were recorded for this clonotype. The CDR3: CASSFATRGNTEAFF. DNA of the CDR3: TGTGCCAGCAGCTTTGCAACGCGGGGAAACACTGAAGCTTTCTTT. The rearrangement joins TRBV6-5 to TRBJ1-1; D gene ambiguous. V lost 6 bases and J lost 2, with 16 bases in between. The CDR3 is 15 amino acids. Germline V gene lookup returns CDR1 MNHEY and CDR2 SVGAGI.